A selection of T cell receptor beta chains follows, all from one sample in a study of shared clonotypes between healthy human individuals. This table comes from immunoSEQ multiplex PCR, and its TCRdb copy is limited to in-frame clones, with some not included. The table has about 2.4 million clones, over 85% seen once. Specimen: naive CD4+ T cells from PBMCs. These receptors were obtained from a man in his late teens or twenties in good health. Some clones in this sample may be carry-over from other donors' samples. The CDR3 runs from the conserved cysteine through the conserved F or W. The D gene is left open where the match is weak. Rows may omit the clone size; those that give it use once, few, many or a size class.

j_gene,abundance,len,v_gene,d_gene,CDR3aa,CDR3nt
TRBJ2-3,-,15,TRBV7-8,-,CASSFGDTSYDTQYF,TGTGCCAGCAGCTTTGGGGACACGAGTTACGATACGCAGTATTTT
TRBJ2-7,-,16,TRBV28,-,CASSSNPSTVTYEQYF,TGTGCCAGCAGTTCTAACCCCTCCACGGTTACCTACGAGCAGTACTTC
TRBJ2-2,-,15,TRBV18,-,CASSGDSPRTGELFF,TGTGCCAGCTCCGGGGACTCCCCTAGGACCGGGGAGCTGTTTTTT
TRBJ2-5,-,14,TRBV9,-,CASTNGLTGETQYF,TGTGCCAGCACTAATGGCCTAACGGGGGAGACCCAGTACTTC
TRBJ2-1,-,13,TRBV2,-,CASSEGRWNEQFF,TGTGCCAGCAGTGAAGGACGGTGGAATGAGCAGTTCTTC
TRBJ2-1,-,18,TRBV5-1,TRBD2,CASSLRTSAQSSYNEQFF,TGCGCCAGCAGCTTACGGACTAGCGCCCAGAGCTCCTACAATGAGCAGTTCTTC
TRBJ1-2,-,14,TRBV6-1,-,CASVVATPSGGYTF,TGTGCCAGCGTGGTGGCCACCCCTTCTGGGGGCTACACCTTC
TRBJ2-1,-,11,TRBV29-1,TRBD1,CSGSTGGEQFF,TGCAGCGGCTCGACAGGGGGCGAGCAGTTCTTC
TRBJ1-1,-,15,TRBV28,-,CASSPPGAKSTEAFF,TGTGCCAGCAGTCCCCCGGGAGCAAAGAGCACTGAAGCTTTCTTT
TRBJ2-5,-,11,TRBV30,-,CAWSPLETQYF,TGTGCCTGGAGTCCCCTAGAGACCCAGTACTTC
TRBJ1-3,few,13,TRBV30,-,CAWSVLRGNTIYF,TGTGCCTGGAGTGTACTAAGGGGAAACACCATATATTTT
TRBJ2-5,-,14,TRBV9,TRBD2,CASSAGLAGETQYF,TGTGCCAGCAGCGCCGGACTAGCGGGGGAGACCCAGTACTTC
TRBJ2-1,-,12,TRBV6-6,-,CASSYGGNEQFF,TGTGCCAGCAGTTACGGCGGGAATGAGCAGTTCTTC
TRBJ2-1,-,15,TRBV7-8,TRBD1,CASSLGRQGYNEQFF,TGTGCCAGCAGCTTAGGACGACAGGGGTACAATGAGCAGTTCTTC
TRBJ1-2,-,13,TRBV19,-,CASRNGANYGYTF,TGTGCCAGTAGAAACGGAGCTAACTATGGCTACACCTTC
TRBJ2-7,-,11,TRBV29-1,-,CSVESNYEQYF,TGCAGCGTTGAAAGTAACTACGAGCAGTACTTC
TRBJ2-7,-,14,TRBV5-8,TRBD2,CASSRGGSSYEQYF,TGTGCCAGCAGCCGCGGGGGATCGTCCTACGAGCAGTACTTC
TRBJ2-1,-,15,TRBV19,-,CASSIAGRSYNEQFF,TGTGCCAGTAGTATTGCCGGGCGTTCCTACAATGAGCAGTTCTTC
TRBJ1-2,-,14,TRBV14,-,CASSQAGTSGGYTF,TGTGCCAGCAGCCAAGCCGGGACATCAGGCGGCTACACCTTC
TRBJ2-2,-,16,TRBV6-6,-,CASSYPRISNTGELFF,TGTGCCAGCAGTTACCCAAGAATATCGAACACCGGGGAGCTGTTTTTT
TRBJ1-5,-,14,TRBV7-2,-,CASSLTNSNQPQHF,TGTGCCAGCAGCTTAACCAATAGCAATCAGCCCCAGCATTTT
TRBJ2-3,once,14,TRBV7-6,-,CASSSTWVATTQYF,TGTGCCAGCAGCTCGACGTGGGTAGCGACGACGCAGTATTTT
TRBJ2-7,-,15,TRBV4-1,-,CASSQDGQVIGEQYF,TGCGCCAGCAGCCAAGATGGGCAGGTTATCGGCGAGCAGTACTTC
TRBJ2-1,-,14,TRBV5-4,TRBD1,CASSRQGARVEQFF,TGTGCCAGCAGCAGACAGGGGGCGCGGGTTGAGCAGTTCTTC
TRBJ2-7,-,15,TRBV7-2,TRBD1,CASRPDRGSSYEQYF,TGTGCCAGCAGGCCGGACAGGGGCAGCTCCTACGAGCAGTACTTC
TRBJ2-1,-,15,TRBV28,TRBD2,CASSSTGLAGNEQFF,TGTGCCAGCAGCTCAACGGGACTAGCGGGAAATGAGCAGTTCTTC
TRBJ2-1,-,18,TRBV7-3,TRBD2,CASSLRIRRREGDGEQFF,TGTGCCAGCAGCTTAAGGATCAGGCGGCGGGAGGGGGACGGTGAGCAGTTCTTC
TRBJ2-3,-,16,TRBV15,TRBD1,CATSRSGQGYTDTQYF,TGTGCCACCAGCAGATCCGGACAGGGGTATACAGATACGCAGTATTTT
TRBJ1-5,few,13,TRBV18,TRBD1,CASRGQENQPQHF,TGTGCCAGCCGTGGACAGGAGAATCAGCCCCAGCATTTT
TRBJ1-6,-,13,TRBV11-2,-,CASSSGIYSPLHF,TGTGCCAGCAGCTCGGGTATTTATTCACCCCTCCACTTT
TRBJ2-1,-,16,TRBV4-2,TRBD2,CASSQTVTSGYNEQFF,TGTGCCAGCAGCCAAACCGTGACTAGCGGTTACAATGAGCAGTTCTTC
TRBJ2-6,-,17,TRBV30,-,CAWSSGTESSGANVLTF,TGTGCCTGGAGTAGCGGAACTGAGAGCTCTGGGGCCAACGTCCTGACTTTC
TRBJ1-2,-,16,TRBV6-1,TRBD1,CASSEAQGGQTYGYTF,TGTGCCAGCAGTGAAGCGCAGGGGGGGCAGACCTATGGCTACACCTTC
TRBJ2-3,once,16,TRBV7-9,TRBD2,CASSSRTSLVTDTQYF,TGTGCCAGCAGCTCCCGGACTAGTCTAGTCACAGATACGCAGTATTTT
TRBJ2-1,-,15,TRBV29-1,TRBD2,CSAPPSLADNNEQFF,TGCAGCGCACCGCCCTCCCTAGCGGACAACAATGAGCAGTTCTTC
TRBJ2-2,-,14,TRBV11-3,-,CASSWAPNTGELFF,TGTGCCAGCAGCTGGGCCCCGAACACCGGGGAGCTGTTTTTT
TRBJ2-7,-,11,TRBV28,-,CASGQLYEQYF,TGTGCCAGCGGACAGCTCTACGAGCAGTACTTC
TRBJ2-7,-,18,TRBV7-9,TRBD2,CASSPRRTRDGRDYEQYF,TGTGCCAGCAGCCCCCGAAGGACTAGGGATGGTCGGGACTACGAGCAGTACTTC
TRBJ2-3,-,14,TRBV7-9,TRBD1,CASIRTGRADTQYF,TGTGCCAGCATACGGACAGGGAGAGCAGATACGCAGTATTTT
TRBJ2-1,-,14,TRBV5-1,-,CASSLGRRYNEQFF,TGCGCCAGCAGCTTGGGGCGCCGGTACAATGAGCAGTTCTTC
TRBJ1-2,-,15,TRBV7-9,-,CASSPGTPANYGYTF,TGTGCCAGCAGCCCCGGGACACCCGCTAACTATGGCTACACCTTC
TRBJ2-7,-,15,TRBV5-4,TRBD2,CASSSQREGLREQYF,TGTGCCAGCAGCTCTCAGCGGGAGGGCCTGAGGGAGCAGTACTTC
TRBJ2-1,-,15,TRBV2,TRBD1,CASTFAGGFGGEQFF,TGTGCCAGCACCTTTGCAGGGGGATTTGGCGGTGAGCAGTTCTTC
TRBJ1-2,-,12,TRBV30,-,CAWTRASYGYTF,TGTGCCTGGACCAGGGCTAGCTATGGCTACACCTTC
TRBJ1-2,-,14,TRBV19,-,CASKAGPFNYGYTF,TGTGCCAGTAAGGCGGGGCCATTTAACTATGGCTACACCTTC
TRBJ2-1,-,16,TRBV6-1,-,CASSAFGLTLYNEQFF,TGTGCCAGCAGTGCTTTTGGACTCACACTCTACAATGAGCAGTTCTTC
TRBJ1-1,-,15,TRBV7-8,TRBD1,CASSPPDRGGTEAFF,TGTGCCAGCAGCCCGCCAGACAGGGGTGGCACTGAAGCTTTCTTT
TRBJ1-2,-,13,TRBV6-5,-,CASSSQVDYGYTF,TGTGCCAGCAGTTCACAGGTAGACTATGGCTACACCTTC
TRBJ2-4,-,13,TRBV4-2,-,CASSQERGNIQYF,TGTGCCAGCAGCCAAGAACGGGGCAACATTCAGTACTTC
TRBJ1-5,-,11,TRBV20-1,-,CSASRDQPQHF,TGCAGTGCTAGTCGGGATCAGCCCCAGCATTTT
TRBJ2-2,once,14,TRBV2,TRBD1,CASRTGGLTGELFF,TGTGCCAGCCGAACAGGGGGGTTGACCGGGGAGCTGTTTTTT
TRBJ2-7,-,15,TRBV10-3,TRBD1,CAISDSNRGTNEQYF,TGTGCCATCAGTGATTCCAACAGGGGAACCAACGAGCAGTACTTC
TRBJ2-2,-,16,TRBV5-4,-,CASSLVAGRHTGELFF,TGTGCCAGCAGCTTGGTGGCAGGGCGGCACACCGGGGAGCTGTTTTTT
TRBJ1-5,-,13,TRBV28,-,CASTGRRDQPQHF,TGTGCCAGCACTGGCAGGAGGGATCAGCCCCAGCATTTT
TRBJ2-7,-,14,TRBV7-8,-,CASSSRAEIYEQYF,TGTGCCAGCAGCTCCCGGGCGGAGATTTACGAGCAGTACTTC
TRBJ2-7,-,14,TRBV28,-,CASSLVGAPYEQYF,TGTGCCAGCAGTTTAGTGGGAGCGCCCTACGAGCAGTACTTC
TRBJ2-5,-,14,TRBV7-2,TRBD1,CASSQGVSAETQYF,TGTGCCAGCAGCCAGGGGGTTAGCGCGGAGACCCAGTACTTC
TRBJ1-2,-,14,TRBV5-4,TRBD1,CASRAGTAVYGYTF,TGTGCCAGCAGGGCCGGGACAGCGGTTTATGGCTACACCTTC